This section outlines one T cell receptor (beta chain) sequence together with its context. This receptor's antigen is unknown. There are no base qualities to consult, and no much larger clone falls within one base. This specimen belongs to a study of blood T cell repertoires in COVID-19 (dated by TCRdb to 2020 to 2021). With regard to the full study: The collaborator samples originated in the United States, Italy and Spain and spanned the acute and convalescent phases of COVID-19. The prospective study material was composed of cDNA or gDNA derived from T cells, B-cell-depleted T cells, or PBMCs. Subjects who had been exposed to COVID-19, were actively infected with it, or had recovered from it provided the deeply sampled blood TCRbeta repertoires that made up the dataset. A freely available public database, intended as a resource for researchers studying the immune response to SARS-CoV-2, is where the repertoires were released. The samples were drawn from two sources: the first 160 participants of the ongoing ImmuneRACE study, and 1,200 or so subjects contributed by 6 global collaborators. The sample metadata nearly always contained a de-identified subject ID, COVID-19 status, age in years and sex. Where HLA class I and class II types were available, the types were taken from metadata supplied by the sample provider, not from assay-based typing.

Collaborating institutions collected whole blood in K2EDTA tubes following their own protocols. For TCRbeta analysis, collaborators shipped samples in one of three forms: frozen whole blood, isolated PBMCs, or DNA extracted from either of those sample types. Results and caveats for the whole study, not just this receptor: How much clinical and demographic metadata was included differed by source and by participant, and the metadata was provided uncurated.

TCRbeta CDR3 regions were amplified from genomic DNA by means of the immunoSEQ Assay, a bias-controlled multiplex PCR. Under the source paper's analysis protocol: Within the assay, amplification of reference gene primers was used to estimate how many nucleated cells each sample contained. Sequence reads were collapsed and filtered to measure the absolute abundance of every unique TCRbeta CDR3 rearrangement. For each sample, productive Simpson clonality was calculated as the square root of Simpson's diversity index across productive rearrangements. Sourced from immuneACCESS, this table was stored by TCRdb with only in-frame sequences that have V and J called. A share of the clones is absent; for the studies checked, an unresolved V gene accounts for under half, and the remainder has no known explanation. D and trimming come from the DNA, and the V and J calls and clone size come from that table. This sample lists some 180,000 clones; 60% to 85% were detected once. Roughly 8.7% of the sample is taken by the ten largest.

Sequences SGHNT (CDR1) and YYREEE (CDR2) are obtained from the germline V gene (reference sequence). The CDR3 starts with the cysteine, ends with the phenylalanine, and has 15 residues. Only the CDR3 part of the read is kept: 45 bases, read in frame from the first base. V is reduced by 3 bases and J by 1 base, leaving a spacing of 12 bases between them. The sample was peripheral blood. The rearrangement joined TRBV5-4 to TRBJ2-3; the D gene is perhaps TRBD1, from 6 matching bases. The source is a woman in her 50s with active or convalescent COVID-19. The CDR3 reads CASSSDRRGTDTQYF. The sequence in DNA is TGTGCCAGCAGCTCGGACAGACGGGGCACAGATACGCAGTATTTT.